The 14 T cell receptor beta chains reported below all come from one sample, sequenced in a study of blood T cell repertoires in COVID-19. The assay was immunoSEQ multiplex PCR, and TCRdb's table has in-frame clones only and misses some. In the table there are about 120,000 clones, more than 75% of which are singletons. Input material: peripheral blood. These receptors originate from a woman in her seventies with acute or convalescent COVID-19.

V usage is TRBV11-2 and J usage is TRBJ1-4; the match to TRBD1 covers 7 bases. V was clipped by 5 bases and J by 5 bases; unmatched bases: 5. Germline values: CDR1 SGHAT, CDR2 FQNNGV. This CDR3 has 14 residues. The CDR3 here is CASSRNRGNEKLFF. The DNA for the CDR3 is TGTGCCAGCAGCCGCAACAGGGGAAATGAAAAACTGTTTTTT.

The V gene is TRBV18, the J gene TRBJ2-7, with D unresolved. Trimming pared 3 bases from V and 1 base from J, leaving 7 bases between. Germline assignment: CDR1 KGHSH and CDR2 LQKENI. The CDR3 sequence is 13 residues long. The CDR3 loop reads CASSPLNSYEQYF. In nucleotides, the CDR3 is TGTGCCAGCTCACCCCTTAATTCCTACGAGCAGTACTTC.

As DNA, the CDR3 is TGCGCCAGCAGCTTGGGGCAGGGGGTGAATAATTCACCCCTCCACTTT. This sequence encodes CASSLGQGVNNSPLHF. J is TRBJ1-6 and V is TRBV5-1, with 7 bases lining up with TRBD1. The V and J ends lost 0 bases and 5 bases, in that order; junction bases with no gene match: 5. The CDR3 runs to 16 residues. CDR1 is SGHRS and CDR2 is YFSETQ in the germline V gene.

Here the CDR3 DNA reads TGTGCCAGCAGTCTCGGGGGGGGTTCACCCCTCCACTTT. It is translated as CASSLGGGSPLHF. V is TRBV6-4 and J is TRBJ1-6, with TRBD1 as a possible D gene (5 bases). The ends were cut back, 5 bases at V and 9 bases at J, with 11 bases in the middle. Germline CDR1 reads MRHNA; CDR2 reads SNTAGT. The CDR3 has 13 residues.

V and J are TRBV28 and TRBJ1-1; D gene unclear. The germline V gene encodes CDR1 MDHEN and CDR2 SYDVKM. The ends were cut back, 7 bases at V and 1 base at J, with 10 bases in the middle. This CDR3 region has 13 residues. CDR3 in amino acids: CASTLRANTEAFF. CDR3 sequence (DNA): TGTGCCAGCACCTTGAGGGCGAACACTGAAGCTTTCTTT. The variable domain in full, completed from reference TRBV28 and TRBJ1-1, reads DVKVTQSSRYLVKRTGEKVFLECVQDMDHENMFWYRQDPGLGLRLIYFSYDVKMKEKGDIPEGYSVSREKKERFSLILESASTNQTSMYLCASTLRANTEAFFGQGTRLTVV.

The rearrangement links TRBV3-1 (or the pseudogene TRBV3-2) to TRBJ2-5; the D is unclear. The CDR3 spans 13 residues. The germline CDR1 and CDR2 sequences are LGHDT and YNNKEL (reference sequence). Deletions cut 0 bases from V and 5 bases from J, with 7 bases between. CDR3 amino acids: CASSQESRETQYF. The CDR3 DNA follows: TGTGCCAGCAGCCAAGAAAGTCGGGAGACCCAGTACTTC.

In its sample, this clone was seen once. The CDR3 is CASSQVPGYSGNTIYF. DNA for the CDR3: TGCGCCAGCAGCCAAGTCCCCGGGTACTCTGGAAACACCATATATTTT. This chain uses TRBV4-1 with TRBJ1-3; D not certain. CDR3 length: 16 residues. Germline V gene lookup returns CDR1 MGHRA and CDR2 YSYEKL. V lost 1 base, J lost 0 bases, and 10 bases lay in between.

The J gene is TRBJ2-2, the V gene TRBV9; 11 positions match TRBD2. The CDR3 covers 17 residues. The germline V gene has CDR1 SGDLS and CDR2 YYNGEE. J lost 0 bases, V lost 3 bases, and 4 bases had no gene match. The chain's CDR3 is CASSDPGLAANTGELFF. CDR3 sequence (DNA): TGTGCCAGCAGCGACCCGGGACTAGCGGCGAACACCGGGGAGCTGTTTTTT.

The J gene is TRBJ2-1, the V gene TRBV28; no clear D. This CDR3 comprises 12 residues. Deletions cut 5 bases from V and 9 bases from J, with 11 bases between. In germline, CDR1 is MDHEN, CDR2 SYDVKM. CDR3 in amino acids: CASSHPAGEQFF. DNA for the CDR3: TGTGCCAGCAGTCACCCAGCAGGTGAGCAGTTCTTC.

The chain links TRBV6-5 to TRBJ2-7; TRBD1 is a possible D gene (5 bases). The germline V gene has CDR1 MNHEY and CDR2 SVGAGI. CDR3 length: 14 residues. Trimming pared 0 bases from V and 3 bases from J, leaving 9 bases between. Here the CDR3 reads CASSYSERGYEQYF. The DNA of the CDR3 is TGTGCCAGCAGTTACTCGGAAAGGGGCTACGAGCAGTACTTC.

This chain uses TRBV2 with TRBJ2-1, with TRBD1 identical over 10 bases. The germline CDR1 and CDR2 sequences are SNHLY and FYNNEI. The CDR3 has 16 amino acids. The V and J ends lost 5 bases and 6 bases, in that order; junction bases with no gene match: 10. CDR3 sequence reads: CASSYFRDRGGNEQFF. Here the CDR3 DNA reads TGTGCCAGCAGTTACTTCCGGGACAGGGGTGGCAATGAGCAGTTCTTC.

This clone was recorded once. The chain carries TRBV19 and TRBJ2-3; TRBD2 agrees at 7 bases. Germline CDR1 is LNHDA and CDR2 is SQIVND (reference sequence). After removal of 4 bases from V and 6 bases from J, the junction contained 7 bases not matched to a gene. The CDR3 has 14 residues. Here the CDR3 reads CASSTNNGGDTQYF. CDR3 coding DNA: TGTGCCAGTAGTACCAATAACGGGGGGGATACGCAGTATTTT.

This chain joins TRBV29-1 and TRBJ1-1; 8 positions match TRBD1. This CDR3 contains 13 residues. Trimming cost V 7 bases and J 1 base; bases outside gene matches: 5. CDR1 is SQVTM and CDR2 is ANQGSEA in the germline V gene. CDR3 protein: CSDLGQGNTEAFF. CDR3 in DNA: TGCAGCGATTTAGGACAGGGGAACACTGAAGCTTTCTTT.

This chain connects TRBV9 to TRBJ1-3; TRBD1 agrees at 7 bases. Looked up from germline, CDR1 is SGDLS and CDR2 is YYNGEE. The V segment lost 0 bases and the J segment 4 bases; nucleotides outside the gene matches: 13. CDR3 length: 18 amino acids. The DNA for the CDR3 is TGTGCCAGCAGCGTAGGGGCAGGGGGTTCTTTTGCCGGAAACACCATATATTTT. Its translation is CASSVGAGGSFAGNTIYF.